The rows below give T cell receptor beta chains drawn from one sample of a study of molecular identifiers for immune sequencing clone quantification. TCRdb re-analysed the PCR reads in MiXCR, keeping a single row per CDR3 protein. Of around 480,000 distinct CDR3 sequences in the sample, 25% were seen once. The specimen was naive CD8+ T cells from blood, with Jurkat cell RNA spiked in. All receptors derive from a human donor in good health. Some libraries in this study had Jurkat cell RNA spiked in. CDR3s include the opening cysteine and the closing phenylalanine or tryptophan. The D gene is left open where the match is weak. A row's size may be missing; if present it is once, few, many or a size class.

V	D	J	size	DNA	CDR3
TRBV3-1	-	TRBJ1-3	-	TGTGCCCGCAGCCAAGATGGGGTGTACGGTGGAACCCCCATATATTTT	CARSQDGVYGGTPIYF
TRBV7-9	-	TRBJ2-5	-	TGTGCCAGCCGCTTAGGTCGAAGCGGCGGGGAGGAGACCCAGTACTTC	CASRLGRSGGEETQYF
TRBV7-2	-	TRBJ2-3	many	TGTGCCAGCAGCTTACATGCAGATACGCAGTATTTT	CASSLHADTQYF
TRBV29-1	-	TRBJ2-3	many	TGCAGCGTTGCGGAACGGGCAGGGGTGCCAGATACGCAGTATTTT	CSVAERAGVPDTQYF
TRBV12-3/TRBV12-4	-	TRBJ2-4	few	TGTGCCAGCAGACATTCCCGGGAAAGGGACAAAAACATTCAGTACTTC	CASRHSRERDKNIQYF
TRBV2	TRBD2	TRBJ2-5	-	TGTGCCAGCAGTGAAGGGGCTAGCGGCCAAGAGACCCAGTACTTC	CASSEGASGQETQYF
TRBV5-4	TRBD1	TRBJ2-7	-	TGTGCCAGCAGCTGGGGACAGGGGGCAGGCGAGCAGTACTTC	CASSWGQGAGEQYF
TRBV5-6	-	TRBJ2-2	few	TGTGCCAGCAGCTTGGTAGCAATTAACACCGGGGAGCTGTTTTTT	CASSLVAINTGELFF
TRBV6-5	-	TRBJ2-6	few	TGTGCCAGCAGTTACTCTCTGGCGCCTTACTCTGGGGCCAACGTCCTGACTTTC	CASSYSLAPYSGANVLTF
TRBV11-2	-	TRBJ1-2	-	TGTGCCAGCAGCTTAGGCGTAACTGGCTACACCTTC	CASSLGVTGYTF
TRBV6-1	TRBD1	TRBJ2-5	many	TGTGCCAGCAGTGCAACCGCGGCTCTACAGGGGTCGGACCAAGAGACCCAGTACTTC	CASSATAALQGSDQETQYF
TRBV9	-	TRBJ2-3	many	TGTGCCAGCAGCGCGTGGGGCAGGCGCACAGATACGCAGTATTTT	CASSAWGRRTDTQYF
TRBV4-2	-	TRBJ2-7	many	TGTGCCAGCAGCCAGTTCGTGGCCTACGAGCAGTACTTC	CASSQFVAYEQYF
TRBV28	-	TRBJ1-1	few	TGTGCCGGCAGCCACTCTGCGGGGATGAACACTGAAGCTTTCTTT	CAGSHSAGMNTEAFF
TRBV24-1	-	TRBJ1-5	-	TGTGCCACCAGTGACCCGTCGACAGGCGGCAATCAGCCCCAGCATTTT	CATSDPSTGGNQPQHF
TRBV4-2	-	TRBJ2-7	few	TGTGCCAGCAGCCAAGGGGGGACATTGACCTACGAGCAGTACTTC	CASSQGGTLTYEQYF
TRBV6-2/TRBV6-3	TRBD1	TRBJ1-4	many	TGTGCCAGCAGCTCCGGACAGGGGGGCGAAAAACTGTTTTTT	CASSSGQGGEKLFF
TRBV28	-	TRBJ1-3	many	TGTGCCAGCAGTGGGGACGGTGGTTTCTCTGGAAACACCATATATTTT	CASSGDGGFSGNTIYF
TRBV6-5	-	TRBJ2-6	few	TGTGCCAGCAGTACCGAGGGGGGGTCTGTTGTCTCTGGGGCCAACGTCCTGACTTTC	CASSTEGGSVVSGANVLTF
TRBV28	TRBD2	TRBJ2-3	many	TGTGCCAGCAGTTTACTAGCGGGAGGAGGGGATACGCAGTATTTT	CASSLLAGGGDTQYF
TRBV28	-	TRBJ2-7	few	TGTGCCAGCAGTTTTAGGCCCTCCCCGTACGAGCAGTACTTC	CASSFRPSPYEQYF
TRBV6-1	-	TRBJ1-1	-	TGTGCCAGCAGGAGCGGAGGGTACGACACTGAAGCTTTCTTT	CASRSGGYDTEAFF